This T cell receptor (beta chain) came from a study of cytomegalovirus exposure and HLA in healthy donors. The PCR was carried out with 60 Vbeta primers and 13 Jbeta primers. Assay: immunoSEQ multiplex PCR; the TCRdb copy retains only in-frame clones and omits some. The sample has 200,000 to 250,000 clones; over 60% are singletons. This clone has just one count. The same CDR3 is also encoded by other DNA sequences in this sample. CDR1 and CDR2 from the germline V gene are ENHRY and SYGVKD. V trimming: 10 bases; J trimming: 2 bases; junction bases outside the gene matches: 5. The CDR3 loop spans 13 amino acids.

Sequenced sample: PBMCs. The sequence came from a man aged 40-49 years in good health and CMV-seronegative. The rearrangement links TRBV10-3 to TRBJ2-7, with TRBD2 matching over 10 bases. The CDR3, as DNA: TGTGCCACTGAACTAGCGGGGACCTACGAGCAGTACTTC. It translates to CATELAGTYEQYF.